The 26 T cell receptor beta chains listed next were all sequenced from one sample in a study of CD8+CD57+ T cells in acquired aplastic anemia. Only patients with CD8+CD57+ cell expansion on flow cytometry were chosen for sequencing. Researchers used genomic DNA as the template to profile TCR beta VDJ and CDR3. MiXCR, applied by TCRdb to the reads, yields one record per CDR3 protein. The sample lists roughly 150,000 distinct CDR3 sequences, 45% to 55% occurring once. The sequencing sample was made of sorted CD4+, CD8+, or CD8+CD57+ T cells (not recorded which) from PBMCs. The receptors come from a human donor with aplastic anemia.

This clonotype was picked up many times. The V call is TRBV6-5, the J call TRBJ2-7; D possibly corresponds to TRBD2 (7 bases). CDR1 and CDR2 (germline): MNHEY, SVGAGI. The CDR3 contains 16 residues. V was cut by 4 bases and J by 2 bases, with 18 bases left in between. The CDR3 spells CASSWASGPGAYEQYF. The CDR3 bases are TGTGCCAGCAGTTGGGCTAGCGGTCCAGGGGCCTACGAGCAGTACTTC.

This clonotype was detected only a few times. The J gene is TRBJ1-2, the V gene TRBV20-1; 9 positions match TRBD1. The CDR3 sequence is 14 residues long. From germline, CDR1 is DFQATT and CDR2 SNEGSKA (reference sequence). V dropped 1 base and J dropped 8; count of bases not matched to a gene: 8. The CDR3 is CSARGGQGRGGYTF. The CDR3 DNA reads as TGCAGTGCTAGAGGGGGACAGGGACGGGGCGGCTACACCTTC.

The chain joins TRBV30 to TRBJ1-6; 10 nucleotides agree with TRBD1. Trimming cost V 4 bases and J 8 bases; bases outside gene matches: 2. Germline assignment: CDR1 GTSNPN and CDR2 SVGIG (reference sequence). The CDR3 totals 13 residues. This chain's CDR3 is CAWTGTGDSPLHF. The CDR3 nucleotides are TGTGCCTGGACCGGGACAGGGGATTCACCCCTCCACTTT.

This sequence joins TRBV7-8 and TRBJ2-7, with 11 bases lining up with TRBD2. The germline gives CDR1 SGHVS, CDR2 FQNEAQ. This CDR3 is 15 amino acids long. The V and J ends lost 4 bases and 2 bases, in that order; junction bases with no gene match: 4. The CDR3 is CASSSGLAVPYEQYF. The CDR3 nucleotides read TGTGCCAGCAGCTCGGGACTAGCGGTCCCCTACGAGCAGTACTTC. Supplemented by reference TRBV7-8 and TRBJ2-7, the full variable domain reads GAGVSQSPRYKVAKRGQDVALRCDPISGHVSLFWYQQALGQGPEFLTYFQNEAQLDKSGLPSDRFFAERPEGSVSTLKIQRTQQEDSAVYLCASSSGLAVPYEQYFGPGTRLTVT.

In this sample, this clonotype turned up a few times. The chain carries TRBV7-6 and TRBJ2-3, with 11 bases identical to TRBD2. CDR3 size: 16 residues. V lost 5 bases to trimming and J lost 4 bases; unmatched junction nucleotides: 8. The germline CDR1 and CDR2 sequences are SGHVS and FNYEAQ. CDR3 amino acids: CASSLMGLAEADTQYF. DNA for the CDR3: TGTGCCAGCAGCCTAATGGGACTAGCGGAAGCAGATACGCAGTATTTT.

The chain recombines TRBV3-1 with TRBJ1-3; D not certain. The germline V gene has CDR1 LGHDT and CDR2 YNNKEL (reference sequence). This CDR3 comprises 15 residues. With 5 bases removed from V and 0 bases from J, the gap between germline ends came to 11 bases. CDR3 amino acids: CASSYPGLSGNTIYF. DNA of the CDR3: TGTGCCAGCAGCTACCCGGGCCTCTCTGGAAACACCATATATTTT.

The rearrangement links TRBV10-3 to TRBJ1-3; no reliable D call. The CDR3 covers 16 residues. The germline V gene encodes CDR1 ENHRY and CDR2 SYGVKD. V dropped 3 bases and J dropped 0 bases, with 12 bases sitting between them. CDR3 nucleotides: TGTGCCATCAGTGATGGACCGCCTTCCTCTGGAAACACCATATATTTT. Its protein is CAISDGPPSSGNTIYF.

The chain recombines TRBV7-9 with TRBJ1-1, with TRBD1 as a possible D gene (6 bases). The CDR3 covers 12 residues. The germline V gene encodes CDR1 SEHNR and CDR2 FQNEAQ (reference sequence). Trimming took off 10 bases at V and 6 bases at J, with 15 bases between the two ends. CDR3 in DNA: TGTGCCACCGAAGAACAGGGACCTGAAGCTTTCTTT. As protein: CATEEQGPEAFF.

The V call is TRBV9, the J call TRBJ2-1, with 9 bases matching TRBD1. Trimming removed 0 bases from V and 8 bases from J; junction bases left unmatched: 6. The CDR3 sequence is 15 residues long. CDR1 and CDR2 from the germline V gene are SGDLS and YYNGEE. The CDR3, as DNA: TGTGCCAGCAGCGTAGAGGGACAGGGTATCGATGAGCAGTTCTTC. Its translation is CASSVEGQGIDEQFF. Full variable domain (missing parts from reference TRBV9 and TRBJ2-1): DSGVTQTPKHLITATGQRVTLRCSPRSGDLSVYWYQQSLDQGLQFLIQYYNGEERAKGNILERFSAQQFPDLHSELNLSSLELGDSALYFCASSVEGQGIDEQFFGPGTRLTVL.

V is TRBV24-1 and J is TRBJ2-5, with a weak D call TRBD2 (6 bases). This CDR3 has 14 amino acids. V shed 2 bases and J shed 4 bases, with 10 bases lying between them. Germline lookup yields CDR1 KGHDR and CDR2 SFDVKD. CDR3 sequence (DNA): TGTGCCACCAGTGATTCCGGGACTGGAGAGACCCAGTACTTC. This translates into CATSDSGTGETQYF.

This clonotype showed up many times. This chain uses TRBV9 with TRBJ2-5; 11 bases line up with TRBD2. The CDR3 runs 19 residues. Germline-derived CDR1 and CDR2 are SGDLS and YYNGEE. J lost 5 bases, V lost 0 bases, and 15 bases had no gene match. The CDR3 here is CASSVEARLAGGVGETQYF. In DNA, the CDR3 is TGTGCCAGCAGCGTAGAGGCTCGGCTAGCGGGAGGTGTAGGGGAGACCCAGTACTTC.

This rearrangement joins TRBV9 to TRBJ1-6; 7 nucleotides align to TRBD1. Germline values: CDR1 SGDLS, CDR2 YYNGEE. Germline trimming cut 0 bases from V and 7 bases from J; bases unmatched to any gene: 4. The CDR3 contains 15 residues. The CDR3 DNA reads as TGTGCCAGCAGCGTAGTAGGGGGCGTAAATTCACCCCTCCACTTT. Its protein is CASSVVGGVNSPLHF.

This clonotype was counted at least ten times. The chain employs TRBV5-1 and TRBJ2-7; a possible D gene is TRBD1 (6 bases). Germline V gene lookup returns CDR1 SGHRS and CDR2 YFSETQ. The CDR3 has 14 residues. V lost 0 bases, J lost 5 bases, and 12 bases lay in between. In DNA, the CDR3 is TGCGCCAGCAGCTTGGGGCAGGGGTTCAACGAGCAGTACTTC. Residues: CASSLGQGFNEQYF.

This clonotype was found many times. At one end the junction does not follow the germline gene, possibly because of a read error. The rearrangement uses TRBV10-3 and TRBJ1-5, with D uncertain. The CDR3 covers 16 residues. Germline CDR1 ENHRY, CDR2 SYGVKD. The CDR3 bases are TGTGCCAGCAGTGAGGAGTTCAGCCTGGGCAATCAGCCCCAGCATTTT. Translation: CASSEEFSLGNQPQHF.

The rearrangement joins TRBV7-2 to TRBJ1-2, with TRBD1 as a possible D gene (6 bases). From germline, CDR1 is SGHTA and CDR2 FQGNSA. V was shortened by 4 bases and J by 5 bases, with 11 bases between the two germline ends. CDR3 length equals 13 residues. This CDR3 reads CASSSTGIYGYTF. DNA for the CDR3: TGTGCCAGCAGCTCGACAGGAATATATGGCTACACCTTC.

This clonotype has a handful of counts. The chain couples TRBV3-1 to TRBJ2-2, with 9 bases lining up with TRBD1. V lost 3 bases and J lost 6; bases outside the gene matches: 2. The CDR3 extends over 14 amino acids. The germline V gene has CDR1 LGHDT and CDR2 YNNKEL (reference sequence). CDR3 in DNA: TGTGCCAGCAGCCAGGGACAGGGAGCCGGGGAGCTGTTTTTT. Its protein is CASSQGQGAGELFF.

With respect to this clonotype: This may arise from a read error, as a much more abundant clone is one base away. The CDR3 sequence is CASSQEGTENLPQHF. The DNA of the CDR3 is TGTGCCAGCAGCCAAGAGGGGACAGAGAATCTGCCCCAGCATTTT. The chain is built from TRBV3-1 and TRBJ1-5; 7 positions agree with TRBD1. CDR3 length equals 15 residues. CDR1 LGHDT and CDR2 YNNKEL come from the germline V gene (reference sequence).

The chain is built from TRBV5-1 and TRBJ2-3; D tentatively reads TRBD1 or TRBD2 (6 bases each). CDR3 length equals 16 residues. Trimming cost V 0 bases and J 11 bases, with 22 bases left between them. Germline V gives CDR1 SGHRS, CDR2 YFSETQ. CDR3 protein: CASSLEFVVGGNEQYF. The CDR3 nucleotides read TGCGCCAGCAGCTTGGAGTTTGTGGTGGGGGGCAATGAGCAGTATTTT.

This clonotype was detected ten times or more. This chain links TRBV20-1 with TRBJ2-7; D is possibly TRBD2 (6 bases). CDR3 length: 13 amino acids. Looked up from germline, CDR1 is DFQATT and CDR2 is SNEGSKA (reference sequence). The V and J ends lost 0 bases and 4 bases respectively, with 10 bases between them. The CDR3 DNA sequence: TGCAGTGCTAGAGAGGGGGGTAGGTACGAGCAGTACTTC. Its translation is CSAREGGRYEQYF.

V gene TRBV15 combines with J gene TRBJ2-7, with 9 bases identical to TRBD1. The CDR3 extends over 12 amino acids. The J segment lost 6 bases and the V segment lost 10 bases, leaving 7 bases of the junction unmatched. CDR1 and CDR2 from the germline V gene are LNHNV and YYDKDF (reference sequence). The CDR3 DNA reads TGTGCCAATAGACAGGGGGTGAGCGAGCAGTACTTC. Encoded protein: CANRQGVSEQYF.

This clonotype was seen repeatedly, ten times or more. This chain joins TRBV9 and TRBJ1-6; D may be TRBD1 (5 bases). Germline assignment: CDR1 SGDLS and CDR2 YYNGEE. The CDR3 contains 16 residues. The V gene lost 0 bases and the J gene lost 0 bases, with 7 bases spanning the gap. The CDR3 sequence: CASSVGQSSYNSPLHF. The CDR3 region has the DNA TGTGCCAGCAGCGTAGGACAGAGCTCCTATAATTCACCCCTCCACTTT.

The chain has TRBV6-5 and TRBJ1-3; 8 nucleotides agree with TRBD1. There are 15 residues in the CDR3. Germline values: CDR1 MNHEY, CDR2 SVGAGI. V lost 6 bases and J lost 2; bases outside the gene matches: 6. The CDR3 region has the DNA TGTGCCAGCAGAGACAGGGGTACACCTGGAAACACCATATATTTT. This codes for CASRDRGTPGNTIYF.

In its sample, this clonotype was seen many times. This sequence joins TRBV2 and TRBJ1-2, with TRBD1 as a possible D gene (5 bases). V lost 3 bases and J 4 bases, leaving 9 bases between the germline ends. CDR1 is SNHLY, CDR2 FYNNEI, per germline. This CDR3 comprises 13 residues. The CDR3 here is CASSETVTYGYTF. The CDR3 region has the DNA TGTGCCAGCAGTGAGACAGTTACCTATGGCTACACCTTC. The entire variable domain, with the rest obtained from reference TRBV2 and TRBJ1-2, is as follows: EPEVTQTPSHQVTQMGQEVILRCVPISNHLYFYWYRQILGQKVEFLVSFYNNEISEKSEIFDDQFSVERPDGSNFTLKIRSTKLEDSAMYFCASSETVTYGYTFGSGTRLTVV.

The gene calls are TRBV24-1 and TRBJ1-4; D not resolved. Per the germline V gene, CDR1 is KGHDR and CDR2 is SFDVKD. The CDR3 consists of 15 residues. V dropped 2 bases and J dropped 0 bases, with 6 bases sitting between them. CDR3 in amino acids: CATSDSDATNEKLFF. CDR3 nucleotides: TGTGCCACCAGTGATTCAGATGCAACTAATGAAAAACTGTTTTTT.

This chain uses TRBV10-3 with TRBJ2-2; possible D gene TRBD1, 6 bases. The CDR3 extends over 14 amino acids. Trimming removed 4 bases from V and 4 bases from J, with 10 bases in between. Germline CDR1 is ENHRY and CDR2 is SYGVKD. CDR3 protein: CAISAGQSTGELFF. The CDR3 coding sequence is TGTGCCATCAGTGCAGGACAGAGCACCGGGGAGCTGTTTTTT.

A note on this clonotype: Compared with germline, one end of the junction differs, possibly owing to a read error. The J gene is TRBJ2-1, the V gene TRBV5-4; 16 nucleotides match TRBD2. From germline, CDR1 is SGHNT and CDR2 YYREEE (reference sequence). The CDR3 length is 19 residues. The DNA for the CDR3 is TGTGCCAGCAGCTTGTCGGGACTAGCGGGAGGGAGCTCCTACGATGAGCAGTTCTTC. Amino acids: CASSLSGLAGGSSYDEQFF.